This TCR beta chain comes out of a study of shared clonotypes between healthy human individuals. Whole-study context: Three plates were used per donor for CD4 naive, three for CD4 memory, two for CD8 naive and one for CD8 memory.

Every donor, a Caucasian adult, lived in Nashville, Tennessee. The CDR3 has 15 residues. With V trimmed by 4 bases and J by 4 bases, 6 bases remained unmatched. Looked up from germline, CDR1 is MNHEY and CDR2 is SMNVEV (reference sequence). To note about this clone: Its antigen is unidentified.

The table came from immunoSEQ multiplex PCR; TCRdb's copy has only in-frame clones and leaves some out. The sample shows about 2.4 million clones, about 92% of them seen only once. Findings and caveats of the study: A small donor pool kept down the genetic and exposure-history diversity that was represented. What rarefaction showed was incomplete sorted-subset sequencing despite large depth.

The chain is built from TRBV27 and TRBJ2-7, with 11 bases aligning to TRBD1. The sequence derives from a man aged 18 to 30 in good health. Sequenced input: naive CD4+ T cells sorted from blood. Sample subset: CD45RA+ positively selected. Written as DNA, the CDR3 is TGTGCCAGCAGTTGGCCGGGACAGGGGGTTTACGAGCAGTACTTC. Amino acid sequence: CASSWPGQGVYEQYF.